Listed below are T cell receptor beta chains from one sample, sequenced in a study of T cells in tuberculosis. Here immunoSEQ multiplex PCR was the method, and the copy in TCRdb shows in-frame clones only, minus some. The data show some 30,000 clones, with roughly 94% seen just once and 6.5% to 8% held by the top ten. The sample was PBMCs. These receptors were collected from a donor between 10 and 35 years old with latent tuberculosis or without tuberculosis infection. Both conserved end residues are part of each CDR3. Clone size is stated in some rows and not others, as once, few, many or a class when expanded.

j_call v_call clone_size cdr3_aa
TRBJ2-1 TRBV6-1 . CASSMGRGRQFF
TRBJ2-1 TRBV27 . CASSLQAGGNYNEQFF
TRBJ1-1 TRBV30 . CAWNRGQENTEAFF
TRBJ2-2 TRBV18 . CASSPDIDRAFRTGELFF
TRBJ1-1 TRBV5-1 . CASSFDQGDTEAFF
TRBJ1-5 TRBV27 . CASSWHVNQPQHF
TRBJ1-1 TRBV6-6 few CASIPRGRGIKEAFF
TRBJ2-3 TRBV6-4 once CASSATTGVTDTQYF
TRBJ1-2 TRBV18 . CASSRGTGGYGYTF
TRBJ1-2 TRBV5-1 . CASSPGGEGYTF
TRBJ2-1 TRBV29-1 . CSVELWVVHGRSYNEQFF
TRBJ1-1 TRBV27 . CASSLSFADTEAFF
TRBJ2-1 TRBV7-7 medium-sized CASSLSVSHNEQFF
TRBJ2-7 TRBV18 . CASSPDRAVHEQYF
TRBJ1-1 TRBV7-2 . CASSRGMNTEAFF
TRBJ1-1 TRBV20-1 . CSASRGTEAFF
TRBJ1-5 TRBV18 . CASHDSKPNQPQHF
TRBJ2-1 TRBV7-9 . CAVSGSLYNEQFF
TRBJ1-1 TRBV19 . CASSVSGTGPTEAFF
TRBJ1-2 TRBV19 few CASSTRAAGAYGYTF
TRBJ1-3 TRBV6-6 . CAGAGGAGNTIYF
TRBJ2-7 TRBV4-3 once CASSQKPGLAGYEQYF
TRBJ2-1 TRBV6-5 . CASRRWDSSYNEQFF
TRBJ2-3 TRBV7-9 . CASSYGTSGADTQYF
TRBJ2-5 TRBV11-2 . CASSPRVQETQYF
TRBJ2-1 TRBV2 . CASSDQRSPYNEQFF
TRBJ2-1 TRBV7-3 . CASSLMTGGRGSYNEQFF
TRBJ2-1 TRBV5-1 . CASSLEAGYNEQFF
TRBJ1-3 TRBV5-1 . CASSLEGALGNTIYF
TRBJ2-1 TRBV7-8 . CASSPTSGTYNEQFF
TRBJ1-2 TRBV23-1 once CASSQSSPGSGYTF
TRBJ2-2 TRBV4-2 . CASSPPRGGELFF
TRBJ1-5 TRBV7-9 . CASSLGAGRQQPQHF
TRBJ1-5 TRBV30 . CACLTGTGDQPQHF
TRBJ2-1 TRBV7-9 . CASSPSQGHEQFF
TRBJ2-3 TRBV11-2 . CASTHFGRHTDTQYF
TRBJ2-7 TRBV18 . CASSPLGTANTYEQYF
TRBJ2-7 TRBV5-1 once CASSSRTPPGEQYF
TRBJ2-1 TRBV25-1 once CASLKAGGGEQFF
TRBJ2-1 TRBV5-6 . CASRLAGGPNEQFF
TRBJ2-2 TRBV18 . CASSPGLAGDKDKTNTGELFF
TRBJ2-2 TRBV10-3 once CAISAPHPGGELFF
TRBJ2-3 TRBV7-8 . CASSLGVKEYWISSTDTQYF
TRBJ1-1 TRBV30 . CAWSVKGSNTEAFF
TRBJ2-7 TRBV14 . CASSGGPSYEQYF
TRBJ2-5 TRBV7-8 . CASSRGGSRGETQYF
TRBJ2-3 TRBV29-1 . CSVEVHRGQGDTQYF
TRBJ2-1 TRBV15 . CATSGTAYNEQFF
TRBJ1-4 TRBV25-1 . CASSQGNNEKLFF
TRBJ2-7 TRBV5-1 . CASSFAGQAYEQYF